The 32 T cell receptor beta chains presented below share a single source sample, sequenced in a study of T cell changes during pregnancy in multiple sclerosis. Assay used: immunoSEQ multiplex PCR; TCRdb lists only in-frame clones, some missing. The data show tens of thousands of clones, roughly 90% seen once. The starting material was peripheral blood, obtained before pregnancy. The origin of the receptors is a female donor with multiple sclerosis, enrolled in a pregnancy study.

The J gene is TRBJ2-3, the V gene TRBV7-9; TRBD1 aligns across 11 bases. CDR1 and CDR2 from the germline V gene are SEHNR and FQNEAQ (reference sequence). CDR3 length: 15 residues. The V gene end was trimmed by 4 bases and the J gene end by 6 bases; junction bases not matched to a gene: 6. CDR3 sequence: CASSSWDRGEDTQYF. DNA for the CDR3: TGTGCCAGCAGCTCTTGGGACAGGGGGGAGGATACGCAGTATTTT.

V gene TRBV7-4 combines with J gene TRBJ1-5, with D maybe TRBD1 (6 bases). Trimming cost V 11 bases and J 0 bases, with 17 bases left between them. Per germline, CDR1 SGHVT and CDR2 SQSDAQ. This CDR3 is built from 15 residues. CDR3 bases: TGTGCCGCAGCTCGGCGGGGGCCTAGCAATCAGCCCCAGCATTTT. Translation: CAAARRGPSNQPQHF.

This clone was detected once. The CDR3 sequence is CASSRGLAETQYF. The CDR3 bases are TGTGCCAGCAGCAGGGGACTAGCGGAGACCCAGTACTTC. This chain uses TRBV7-2 with TRBJ2-5, with TRBD2 identical over 10 bases. Looked up from germline, CDR1 is SGHTA and CDR2 is FQGNSA. There are 13 residues in the CDR3. The trim removed 5 bases at V and 5 bases at J, leaving 2 bases unmatched.

The CDR3 DNA sequence: TGTGCCAGTAGTACCCCGGACAGGGGGTCTTACGAGCAGTACTTC. Its protein product is CASSTPDRGSYEQYF. The chain joins TRBV19 to TRBJ2-7; 10 bases line up with TRBD1. Germline V lookup: CDR1 LNHDA, CDR2 SQIVND (reference sequence). With V trimmed by 4 bases and J by 4 bases, 7 bases remained unmatched. CDR3 size: 15 residues.

The chain is built from TRBV4-1 and TRBJ2-2, with D possibly matching TRBD2 (6 bases). The V end was cut by 1 base, the J end by 7 bases, with 10 bases between. CDR1 and CDR2 (germline): MGHRA, YSYEKL. The CDR3 loop spans 14 amino acids. The CDR3 DNA reads as TGCGCCAGCAGCCAAGGGGGGGTCGGCGGGGAGCTGTTTTTT. Its translation is CASSQGGVGGELFF.

The chain links TRBV9 to TRBJ1-1, with D possibly TRBD1 on 6 matching bases. CDR3 length: 19 amino acids. Per the germline V gene, CDR1 is SGDLS and CDR2 is YYNGEE. V lost 4 bases and J lost 4, with 29 bases in between. In DNA form, the CDR3 reads TGTGCCAGCAGCTTCCTCCCAGGGGTCCCCAGGGCCCGGGGCACTGAAGCTTTCTTT. Translation gives CASSFLPGVPRARGTEAFF.

V gene TRBV9 combines with J gene TRBJ1-4; D gene ambiguous. This CDR3 is built from 15 residues. V was pared by 1 base and J by 3 bases, with 10 bases between. Per the germline V gene, CDR1 is SGDLS and CDR2 is YYNGEE. The CDR3 loop is CASSVIGVPNEKLFF. CDR3 DNA sequence: TGTGCCAGCAGCGTAATCGGAGTACCTAATGAAAAACTGTTTTTT. The full variable domain, in which reference TRBV9 and TRBJ1-4 provide the parts outside the CDR3, is DSGVTQTPKHLITATGQRVTLRCSPRSGDLSVYWYQQSLDQGLQFLIQYYNGEERAKGNILERFSAQQFPDLHSELNLSSLELGDSALYFCASSVIGVPNEKLFFGSGTQLSVL.

The genes are TRBV10-3 and TRBJ1-1, with TRBD1 as a possible D gene (6 bases). CDR1 ENHRY and CDR2 SYGVKD come from the germline V gene. V was pared by 10 bases and J by 8 bases, with 20 bases between. The CDR3 runs 13 residues. The CDR3 sequence is CATKTGVGEEAFF. Written as DNA, the CDR3 is TGTGCCACGAAGACAGGTGTTGGGGAAGAAGCTTTCTTT.

The V call is TRBV6-5, the J call TRBJ1-5; TRBD1 agrees at 7 bases. The germline gives CDR1 MNHEY, CDR2 SVGAGI. The CDR3 is 15 residues long. Trimming removed 2 bases from V and 3 bases from J; junction bases left unmatched: 4. This CDR3 is CASSYTGTDNQPQHF. The DNA of the CDR3 is TGTGCCAGCAGTTACACCGGGACAGACAATCAGCCCCAGCATTTT.

The chain carries TRBV11-2 and TRBJ1-2; 7 bases align to TRBD1. The CDR3 is 14 residues long. V lost 1 base to trimming and J lost 6 bases; unmatched junction nucleotides: 5. The germline V gene has CDR1 SGHAT and CDR2 FQNNGV. CDR3: CASSLADRVNGYTF. CDR3 bases: TGTGCCAGCAGCTTAGCAGACAGGGTAAATGGCTACACCTTC. Combining the CDR3 with reference TRBV11-2 and TRBJ1-2 gives the whole variable domain EAGVAQSPRYKIIEKRQSVAFWCNPISGHATLYWYQQILGQGPKLLIQFQNNGVVDDSQLPKDRFSAERLKGVDSTLKIQPAKLEDSAVYLCASSLADRVNGYTFGSGTRLTVV.

This chain connects TRBV19 to TRBJ1-4; 9 nucleotides match TRBD1. Trimming removed 5 bases from V and 7 bases from J; junction bases left unmatched: 8. CDR3 length equals 15 residues. Germline CDR1 is LNHDA and CDR2 is SQIVND (reference sequence). The CDR3 is CASSPTGTGSEKLFF. DNA for the CDR3: TGTGCCAGTAGTCCTACCGGGACAGGGAGTGAAAAACTGTTTTTT.

The chain combines TRBV7-6 with TRBJ2-7; the D gene is possibly TRBD1 (5 bases). Germline CDR1 reads SGHVS; CDR2 reads FNYEAQ. This CDR3 contains 16 residues. The germline V and J ends were trimmed by 2 bases and 0 bases, with 14 bases remaining between them. DNA for the CDR3: TGTGCCAGCAGCTTATTCTCAGCAGGGAACTCCTACGAGCAGTACTTC. Residues: CASSLFSAGNSYEQYF. Full variable domain (rest looked up from reference TRBV7-6 and TRBJ2-7): GAGVSQSPRYKVTKRGQDVALRCDPISGHVSLYWYRQALGQGPEFLTYFNYEAQQDKSGLPNDRFSAERPEGSISTLTIQRTEQRDSAMYRCASSLFSAGNSYEQYFGPGTRLTVT.

The chain couples TRBV2 to TRBJ2-1; 8 bases align to TRBD1. CDR3 length equals 15 residues. J gave up 9 bases and V 6 bases, and 13 bases lay outside the gene matches. Germline CDR1 reads SNHLY; CDR2 reads FYNNEI. CDR3 sequence reads: CASSETGTGGSEQFF. DNA for the CDR3: TGTGCCAGCAGCGAGACCGGGACAGGTGGCAGTGAGCAGTTCTTC.

The chain is built from TRBV6-5 and TRBJ2-5, with D perhaps TRBD2 (5 bases). This CDR3 has 14 residues. V gave up 6 bases and J gave up 0 bases, with 11 bases separating them. Germline V gene lookup returns CDR1 MNHEY and CDR2 SVGAGI. CDR3 DNA sequence: TGTGCCAGCAGCAAATTACTAGACCAAGAGACCCAGTACTTC. It specifies CASSKLLDQETQYF.

This chain uses TRBV19 with TRBJ2-7, with TRBD1 matching 11 bases. Losses at the gene ends were 4 bases for V and 5 bases for J; bases not matched to a gene: 4. Germline V gene lookup returns CDR1 LNHDA and CDR2 SQIVND (reference sequence). The CDR3 loop spans 14 amino acids. The CDR3 reads CASSTGQGVNEQYF. CDR3 sequence (DNA): TGTGCCAGTAGTACGGGACAGGGGGTAAACGAGCAGTACTTC.

V is TRBV6-4 and J is TRBJ1-1, with D hard to call. Germline V CDR1 and CDR2: MRHNA, SNTAGT. The CDR3 runs to 19 residues. V lost 0 bases and J lost 6, with 26 bases in between. The DNA of the CDR3 is TGTGCCAGCAGTGACTCAATAAAGCCACTAGGCAAGGAGGCCGCTGAAGCTTTCTTT. Amino acid sequence: CASSDSIKPLGKEAAEAFF.

This chain uses TRBV29-1 with TRBJ2-4; 9 bases fit TRBD1. In germline, CDR1 is SQVTM, CDR2 ANQGSEA. The V segment lost 6 bases and the J segment 6 bases; nucleotides outside the gene matches: 6. CDR3 length: 13 residues. In nucleotides, the CDR3 is TGCAGCGTGGGGACGGGACAGGGAAACATTCAGTACTTC. Translated, it gives CSVGTGQGNIQYF.

This chain connects TRBV19 to TRBJ2-5; TRBD1 agrees at 9 bases. With V trimmed by 3 bases and J by 4 bases, 3 bases remained unmatched. CDR1 and CDR2 (germline): LNHDA, SQIVND (reference sequence). The CDR3 consists of 14 residues. The chain's CDR3 is CASSMGQGIETQYF. DNA of the CDR3: TGTGCCAGTAGTATGGGACAGGGAATAGAGACCCAGTACTTC.

The gene calls are TRBV19 and TRBJ1-6, with 8 bases identical to TRBD1. Germline-derived CDR1 and CDR2 are LNHDA and SQIVND (reference sequence). J lost 8 bases, V lost 1 base, and 7 bases had no gene match. CDR3 length: 16 amino acids. The CDR3: CASSIVGDRGYSPLHF. The CDR3 DNA reads as TGTGCCAGTAGTATAGTGGGCGACAGGGGCTATTCACCCCTCCACTTT.

J is TRBJ2-7 and V is TRBV6-1, with 10 nucleotides matching TRBD1. V was pared by 6 bases and J by 0 bases, with 2 bases of the junction left unmatched. Germline-derived CDR1 and CDR2 are MNHNS and SASEGT. The CDR3 length is 14 residues. In DNA, the CDR3 is TGTGCCAGCAGCGGGACAGGGGACTCCTACGAGCAGTACTTC. Translation: CASSGTGDSYEQYF.

The V and J genes are TRBV7-8 and TRBJ1-6, with D possibly being TRBD1 (6 bases). This CDR3 contains 15 residues. CDR1 is SGHVS and CDR2 is FQNEAQ in the germline V gene. V gave up 4 bases and J gave up 6 bases, with 13 bases separating them. CDR3: CASSSLQGSNSPLHF. The CDR3 region has the DNA TGTGCCAGCAGCTCGCTACAGGGAAGTAATTCACCCCTCCACTTT.

V is TRBV9 and J is TRBJ2-3; 9 positions match TRBD2. The CDR3 is 13 residues long. J lost 5 bases, V lost 6 bases, and 4 bases had no gene match. CDR1 is SGDLS, CDR2 YYNGEE, per germline. In DNA, the CDR3 is TGTGCCAGCACAAGCGGGGGGCAAGATACGCAGTATTTT. The encoded protein is CASTSGGQDTQYF.

J is TRBJ1-2 and V is TRBV7-2; 7 nucleotides line up with TRBD1. This CDR3 contains 13 residues. Trimming removed 4 bases from V and 4 bases from J; junction bases left unmatched: 3. Germline-derived CDR1 and CDR2 are SGHTA and FQGNSA. The CDR3, as DNA: TGTGCCAGCAGCTCGGGACAGCTCTATGGCTACACCTTC. Protein product: CASSSGQLYGYTF. The full variable domain, in which reference TRBV7-2 and TRBJ1-2 provide the parts outside the CDR3, is GAGVSQSPSNKVTEKGKDVELRCDPISGHTALYWYRQSLGQGLEFLIYFQGNSAPDKSGLPSDRFSAERTGGSVSTLTIQRTQQEDSAVYLCASSSGQLYGYTFGSGTRLTVV.

V and J are TRBV5-4 and TRBJ2-5; 7 bases line up with TRBD2. This CDR3 is 14 amino acids long. Per the germline V gene, CDR1 is SGHNT and CDR2 is YYREEE (reference sequence). V lost 4 bases, J lost 2 bases, and 5 bases stayed unmatched. The CDR3 protein is CASSLRGVQETQYF. The CDR3, as DNA: TGTGCCAGCAGCCTCCGGGGGGTTCAAGAGACCCAGTACTTC. Combining the CDR3 with reference TRBV5-4 and TRBJ2-5 gives the whole variable domain ETGVTQSPTHLIKTRGQQVTLRCSSQSGHNTVSWYQQALGQGPQFIFQYYREEENGRGNFPPRFSGLQFPNYSSELNVNALELDDSALYLCASSLRGVQETQYFGPGTRLLVL.

The rearrangement joins TRBV5-1 to TRBJ1-5; tentative D call: TRBD1 (5 bases). The V end lost 0 bases, the J end lost 9 bases, and 10 bases lay between the germline ends. The germline CDR1 and CDR2 sequences are SGHRS and YFSETQ. This CDR3 is built from 13 residues. Here the CDR3 DNA reads TGCGCCAGCAGCTTGGGGGCAGGGTGGCCCCAGCATTTT. Translating it yields CASSLGAGWPQHF.

The V and J genes are TRBV6-5 and TRBJ2-2; 12 bases are a match to TRBD2. V gave up 5 bases and J gave up 5 bases; unmatched junction bases: 3. Germline CDR1 MNHEY, CDR2 SVGAGI. This CDR3 spans 15 amino acids. CDR3: CASSPSGGATGELFF. The CDR3, as DNA: TGTGCCAGCAGTCCTAGCGGGGGGGCGACCGGGGAGCTGTTTTTT.

The chain recombines TRBV19 with TRBJ1-6; TRBD1 aligns across 9 bases. This CDR3 region has 14 residues. Trimming at V came to 3 bases and at J to 10 bases, leaving 4 bases not matched to a gene. Germline V gene lookup returns CDR1 LNHDA and CDR2 SQIVND (reference sequence). CDR3 nucleotides: TGTGCCAGTAGTATGGGGACAGGGCTGTCACCCCTCCACTTT. As protein: CASSMGTGLSPLHF.

This clone was seen only once. The V gene is TRBV18, the J gene TRBJ1-1, with D possibly TRBD1 on 5 matching bases. Trimming left V 3 bases short and J 3 bases short, with 11 bases between. The CDR3 consists of 14 residues. Germline CDR1 reads KGHSH; CDR2 reads LQKENI. The CDR3 is CASSPFGQHTEAFF. CDR3 sequence (DNA): TGTGCCAGCTCACCCTTTGGACAACACACTGAAGCTTTCTTT.

This clone was detected a few times. J is TRBJ2-3 and V is TRBV7-3; 9 nucleotides align to TRBD2. This CDR3 comprises 16 residues. With 4 bases clipped from V and 1 base from J, the junction kept 6 bases outside the gene matches. Germline assignment: CDR1 SGHTA and CDR2 FQGTGA. The CDR3: CASSSRGGLGTDTQYF. CDR3 nucleotides: TGTGCCAGCAGCTCGCGGGGGGGCCTCGGCACAGATACGCAGTATTTT. Together with reference TRBV7-3 and TRBJ2-3, the CDR3 gives the full variable domain: GAGVSQTPSNKVTEKGKYVELRCDPISGHTALYWYRQSLGQGPEFLIYFQGTGAADDSGLPNDRFFAVRPEGSVSTLKIQRTERGDSAVYLCASSSRGGLGTDTQYFGPGTRLTVL.

The chain combines TRBV7-2 with TRBJ2-3; 13 nucleotides match TRBD2. The trim removed 5 bases at V and 2 bases at J, leaving 10 bases unmatched. The V gene's germline CDR1 is SGHTA and CDR2 FQGNSA. The CDR3 sequence is 18 residues long. CDR3 in amino acids: CASSRVTSGGQFTDTQYF. DNA for the CDR3: TGTGCCAGCAGCCGTGTGACTAGCGGGGGGCAATTCACAGATACGCAGTATTTT.

This sequence joins TRBV19 and TRBJ1-2; no reliable D call. The CDR3 has 14 amino acids. Trimming left V 2 bases short and J 1 base short, with 8 bases between. Germline V lookup: CDR1 LNHDA, CDR2 SQIVND (reference sequence). DNA of the CDR3: TGTGCCAGTAGTATAACGGGAGTTAACTATGGCTACACCTTC. This encodes CASSITGVNYGYTF.

The gene calls are TRBV6-5 and TRBJ2-3; 9 bases agree with TRBD1. Trimming removed 4 bases from V and 7 bases from J; junction bases left unmatched: 9. The CDR3 loop spans 15 amino acids. Germline loops: CDR1 MNHEY, CDR2 SVGAGI. CDR3 in DNA: TGTGCCAGCAGTTGGGGCACAGGGGGCGGGAATACGCAGTATTTT. Residues: CASSWGTGGGNTQYF.